This TCR beta chain was sequenced for a study of cytomegalovirus exposure and HLA in healthy donors. The germline gives CDR1 SGHNT, CDR2 YYREEE (reference sequence). The CDR3 contains 14 residues. V shed 1 base and J shed 5 bases, with 12 bases lying between them. The method was immunoSEQ multiplex PCR; TCRdb's version includes in-frame clones alone and lacks a portion of them. The sample records 200,000 to 250,000 clones, 75% to 90% being singletons. This receptor was obtained from a woman in her 30s in good health and CMV-seropositive. Sequences were obtained from PBMCs. The V call is TRBV5-4, the J call TRBJ2-5; TRBD1 or TRBD2 may be the D gene (5 bases each). The CDR3 DNA reads TGTGCCAGCAGCTTGTCACGGGGCGGGGAGACCCAGTACTTC. This sequence encodes CASSLSRGGETQYF.